This T cell receptor beta chain was documented in a study of T cell responses to AZD1222 COVID-19 vaccine. Profiling relied on immunoSEQ multiplex PCR, and the TCRdb table lists in-frame clones only, not all of them. The table lists roughly 130,000 clones, 88% of them singletons. Per germline, CDR1 ENHRY and CDR2 SYGVKD. V gave up 11 bases and J gave up 5 bases, with 19 bases separating them. The CDR3 loop spans 13 amino acids. The clonotype originates from an adult in good health. The sequences come from peripheral blood, collected on day 0 of AZD1222 vaccination. The chain combines TRBV10-3 with TRBJ2-7, with D possibly matching TRBD2 (6 bases). CDR3 in DNA: TGTGCCGCGACCGGAGGGCCCTCTGACGAGCAGTACTTC. Residues: CAATGGPSDEQYF.